This TCR beta chain was observed in a study of cytomegalovirus exposure and HLA in healthy donors. Study-wide background: One earlier analysis, a look at 180 million or so T cells, found 100 million to 130 million unique TCR beta sequences. About 85 million unique TCR sequences came from HLA-typed donors in an early release.

Findings and caveats of the study: Earlier analysis found most TCR beta V segments productive about 90% or about 30% of the time.

This clone was recorded once. Its cognate antigen is unknown. The PCR employed 60 Vbeta primers together with 13 Jbeta primers. TCRdb's table, derived via immunoSEQ multiplex PCR, lists solely in-frame clones and lacks some. The top ten clones hold 2.5% of a sample with nearly 110,000 clones, roughly 75% of them seen once. Sequenced input: PBMCs. The origin of this receptor is a man in his forties or fifties in good health and CMV-seronegative.

The CDR3 region is CASSPQGGGGDTQYF. As DNA, the CDR3 is TGTGCCAGCTCACCACAGGGCGGAGGAGGAGATACGCAGTATTTT. The chain carries TRBV18 and TRBJ2-3, with D possibly matching TRBD2 (5 bases). Per the germline V gene, CDR1 is KGHSH and CDR2 is LQKENI. The CDR3 extends over 15 amino acids. V dropped 1 base and J dropped 5 bases, with 13 bases sitting between them.